This TCR beta chain derives from a study of Tregs in tolerant kidney transplant recipients. Libraries were prepared by immunoSEQ multiplex PCR; TCRdb keeps only in-frame clonotypes and omits some of them. There are about 68,000 clones in the sample; 84% occur only once, and roughly 4.5% lies in the top ten. CDR3 size: 14 residues. Trimming removed 7 bases from V and 5 bases from J, with 12 bases in between. Germline lookup yields CDR1 MNHEY and CDR2 SMNVEV (reference sequence). This rearrangement joins TRBV27 to TRBJ1-6; D unresolved. This receptor was taken from a human donor in good health. The sample comprised CD4+ T cells from blood. The CDR3 coding sequence is TGTGCCAGCACCCCCGCCGGTAATAATTCACCCCTCCACTTT. This codes for CASTPAGNNSPLHF.